Below, 5 T cell receptor beta chains from the same sample are listed, as sequenced in a study of human T cells and chemical hapten exposure. TCRdb redid the calling of the RACE reads with MiXCR, one entry per CDR3 protein. Of hundreds of thousands of distinct CDR3 sequences listed, about 6.9% are singletons. As for time point: patch test 2, 6 weeks after DPC sensitization. Treatment in this sample: therapeutic diphenylcyclopropenone sensitization with weekly scalp DPC. The sequenced sample was whole blood, obtained in connection with sensitization to the hapten diphenylcyclopropenone (DPC). The receptors were sampled from a woman aged 18-30 years with alopecia areata. Some clones in this sample may be carry-over from other donors' samples.

The V gene is TRBV27, the J gene TRBJ2-5, with a weak D call TRBD2 (6 bases). V was pared by 6 bases and J by 4 bases, with 12 bases between. CDR3 size: 13 residues. Germline V gives CDR1 MNHEY, CDR2 SMNVEV (reference sequence). The CDR3 DNA reads as TGTGCCAGCAGCTTTCGGGGGTCAGAGACCCAGTACTTC. It yields the protein CASSFRGSETQYF.

This clonotype was observed many times. CDR3 in DNA: TGTGCCAGCACAATACAGGGGAGAGCTTCACCCCTCCACTTT. Translated, it gives CASTIQGRASPLHF. J is TRBJ1-6 and V is TRBV12-3 or TRBV12-4, with 7 positions matching TRBD1. J lost 9 bases, V lost 7 bases, and 9 bases had no gene match. CDR3 length: 14 residues.

The table lists this clonotype with a few counts. CDR3 sequence reads: CASSEALHEAGGMEQFF. DNA of the CDR3: TGTGCCAGCAGTGAAGCGCTTCATGAAGCAGGGGGAATGGAGCAGTTCTTC. The chain has TRBV6-1 and TRBJ2-1; the match to TRBD1 covers 7 bases. This CDR3 has 17 amino acids. V shed 0 bases, J shed 10 bases, and the junction held 15 bases outside the gene matches. Germline loops: CDR1 MNHNS, CDR2 SASEGT.

This clonotype came up many times. This chain uses TRBV11-2 with TRBJ2-7; 16 bases align to TRBD2. After removal of 5 bases from V and 3 bases from J, the junction contained 16 bases not matched to a gene. Germline V lookup: CDR1 SGHAT, CDR2 FQNNGV. The CDR3 is 20 amino acids. The CDR3, as DNA: TGTGCCAGCAGCCACCCGTCCGGGACTAGCGGGGGGGCGCGAGTCTACGAGCAGTACTTC. Its protein is CASSHPSGTSGGARVYEQYF.

The sample holds many counts of this clonotype. The V and J genes are TRBV7-2 and TRBJ2-7; D not certain. Trimming left V 3 bases short and J 0 bases short, with 6 bases between. This CDR3 spans 13 amino acids. In germline, CDR1 is SGHTA, CDR2 FQGNSA. The CDR3 region is CASSFPGSYEQYF. The CDR3 DNA reads TGTGCCAGCAGCTTCCCCGGCTCCTACGAGCAGTACTTC.